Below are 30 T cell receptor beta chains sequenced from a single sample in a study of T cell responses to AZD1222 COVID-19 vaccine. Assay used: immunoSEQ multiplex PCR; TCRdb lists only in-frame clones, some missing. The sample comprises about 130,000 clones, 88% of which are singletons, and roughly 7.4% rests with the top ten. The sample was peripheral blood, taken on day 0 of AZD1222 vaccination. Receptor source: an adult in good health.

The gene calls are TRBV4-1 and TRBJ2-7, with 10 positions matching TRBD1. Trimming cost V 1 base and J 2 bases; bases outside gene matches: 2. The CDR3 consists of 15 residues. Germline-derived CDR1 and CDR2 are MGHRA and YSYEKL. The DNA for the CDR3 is TGCGCCAGCAGCCAAGCGGGACAGGGGACCTACGAGCAGTACTTC. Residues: CASSQAGQGTYEQYF.

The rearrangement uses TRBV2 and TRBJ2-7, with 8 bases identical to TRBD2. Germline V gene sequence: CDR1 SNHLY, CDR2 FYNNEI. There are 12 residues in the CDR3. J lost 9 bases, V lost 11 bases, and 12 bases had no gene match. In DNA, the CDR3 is TGTGCCGGCCAGCGGGAGTACGGAGGGCAGTACTTC. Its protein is CAGQREYGGQYF.

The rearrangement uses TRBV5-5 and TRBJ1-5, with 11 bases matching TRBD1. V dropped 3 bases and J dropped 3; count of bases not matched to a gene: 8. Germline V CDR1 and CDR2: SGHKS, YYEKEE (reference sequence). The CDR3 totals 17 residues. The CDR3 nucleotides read TGTGCCAGCAGCTCAGGACAGGGGGCGCAGATCAATCAGCCCCAGCATTTT. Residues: CASSSGQGAQINQPQHF. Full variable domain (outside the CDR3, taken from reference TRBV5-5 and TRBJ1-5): DAGVTQSPTHLIKTRGQQVTLRCSPISGHKSVSWYQQVLGQGPQFIFQYYEKEERGRGNFPDRFSARQFPNYSSELNVNALLLGDSALYLCASSSGQGAQINQPQHFGDGTRLSIL.

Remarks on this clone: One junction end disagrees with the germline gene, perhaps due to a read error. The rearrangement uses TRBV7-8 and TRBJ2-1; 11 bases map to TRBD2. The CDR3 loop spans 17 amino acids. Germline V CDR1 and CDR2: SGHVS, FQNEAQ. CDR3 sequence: CASSLANSGRAYNEQFF. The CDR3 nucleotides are TGTGCCAGCAGCCTAGCAAATAGCGGGAGGGCTTACAATGAGCAGTTCTTC. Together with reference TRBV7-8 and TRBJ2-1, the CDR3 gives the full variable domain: GAGVSQSPRYKVAKRGQDVALRCDPISGHVSLFWYQQALGQGPEFLTYFQNEAQLDKSGLPSDRFFAERPEGSVSTLKIQRTQQEDSAVYLCASSLANSGRAYNEQFFGPGTRLTVL.

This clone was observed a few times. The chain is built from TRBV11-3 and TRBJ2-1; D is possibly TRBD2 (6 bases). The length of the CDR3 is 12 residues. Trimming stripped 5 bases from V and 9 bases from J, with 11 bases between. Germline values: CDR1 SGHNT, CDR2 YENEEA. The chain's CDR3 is CASSVTSSEQFF. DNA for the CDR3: TGTGCCAGCAGCGTTACTAGCTCTGAGCAGTTCTTC. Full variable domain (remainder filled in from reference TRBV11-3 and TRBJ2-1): EAGVVQSPRYKIIEKKQPVAFWCNPISGHNTLYWYLQNLGQGPELLIRYENEEAVDDSQLPKDRFSAERLKGVDSTLKIQPAELGDSAVYLCASSVTSSEQFFGPGTRLTVL.

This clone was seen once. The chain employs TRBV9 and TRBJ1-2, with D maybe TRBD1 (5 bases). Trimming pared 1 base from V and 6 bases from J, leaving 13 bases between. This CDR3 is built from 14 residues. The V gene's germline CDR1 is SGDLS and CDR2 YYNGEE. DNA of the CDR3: TGTGCCAGCAGCGTACAGGGTACGCATCATGGCTACACCTTC. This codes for CASSVQGTHHGYTF.

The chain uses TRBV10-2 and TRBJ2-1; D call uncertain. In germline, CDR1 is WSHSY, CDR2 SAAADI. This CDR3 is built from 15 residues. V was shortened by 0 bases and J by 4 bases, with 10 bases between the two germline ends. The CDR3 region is CASSESSPVYNEQFF. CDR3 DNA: TGCGCCAGCAGTGAGTCGAGCCCGGTTTACAATGAGCAGTTCTTC.

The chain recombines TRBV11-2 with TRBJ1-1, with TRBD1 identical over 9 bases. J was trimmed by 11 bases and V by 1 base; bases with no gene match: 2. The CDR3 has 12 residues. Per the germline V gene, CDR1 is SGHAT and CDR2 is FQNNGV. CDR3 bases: TGTGCCAGCAGCTTAGGGACAGGGGCCGCTTTCTTT. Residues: CASSLGTGAAFF.

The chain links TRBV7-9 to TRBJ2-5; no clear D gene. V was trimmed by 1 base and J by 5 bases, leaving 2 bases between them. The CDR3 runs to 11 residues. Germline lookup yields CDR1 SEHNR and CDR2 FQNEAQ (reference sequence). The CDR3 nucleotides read TGTGCCAGCAGCTTAGATGAGACCCAGTACTTC. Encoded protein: CASSLDETQYF.

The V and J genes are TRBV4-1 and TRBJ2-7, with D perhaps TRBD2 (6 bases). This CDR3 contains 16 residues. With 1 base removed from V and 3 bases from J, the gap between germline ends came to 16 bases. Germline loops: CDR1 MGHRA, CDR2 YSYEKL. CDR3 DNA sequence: TGCGCCAGCAGCCAAGCGGCTAGCGAAAGACTCTACGAGCAGTACTTC. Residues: CASSQAASERLYEQYF.

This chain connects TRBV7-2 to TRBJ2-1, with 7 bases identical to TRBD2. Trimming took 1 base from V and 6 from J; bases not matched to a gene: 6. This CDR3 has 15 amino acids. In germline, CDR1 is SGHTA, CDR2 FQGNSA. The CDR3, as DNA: TGTGCCAGCAGCTTAGGTGGGAGGGCCCTCAATGAGCAGTTCTTC. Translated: CASSLGGRALNEQFF.

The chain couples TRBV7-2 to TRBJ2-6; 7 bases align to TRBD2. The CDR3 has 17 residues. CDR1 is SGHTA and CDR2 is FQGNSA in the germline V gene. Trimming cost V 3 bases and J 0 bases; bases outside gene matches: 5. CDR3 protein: CASSFSGLSSGANVLTF. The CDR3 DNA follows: TGTGCCAGCAGCTTTAGCGGGCTCAGCTCTGGGGCCAACGTCCTGACTTTC.

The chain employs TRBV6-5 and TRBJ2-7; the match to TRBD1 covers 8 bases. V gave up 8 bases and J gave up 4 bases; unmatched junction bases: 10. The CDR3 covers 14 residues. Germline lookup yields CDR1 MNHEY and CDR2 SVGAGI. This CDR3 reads CASGSGGFRYEQYF. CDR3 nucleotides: TGTGCCAGCGGATCAGGGGGCTTTCGATACGAGCAGTACTTC.

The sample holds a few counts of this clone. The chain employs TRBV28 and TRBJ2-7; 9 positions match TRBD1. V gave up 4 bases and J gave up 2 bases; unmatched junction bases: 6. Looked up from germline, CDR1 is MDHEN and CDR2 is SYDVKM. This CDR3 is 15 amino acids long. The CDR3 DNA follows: TGTGCCAGCAGTTCGACCGGGACAGGGACCTACGAGCAGTACTTC. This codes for CASSSTGTGTYEQYF.

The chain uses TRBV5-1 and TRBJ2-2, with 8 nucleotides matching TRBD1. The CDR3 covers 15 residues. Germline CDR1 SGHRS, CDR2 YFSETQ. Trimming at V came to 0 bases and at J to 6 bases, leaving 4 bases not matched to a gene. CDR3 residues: CASSLGWTGSGELFF. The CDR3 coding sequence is TGCGCCAGCAGCTTGGGGTGGACAGGGTCCGGGGAGCTGTTTTTT.

DNA for the CDR3: TGTGCCAGCAGTCCCCAGGGGTCTAGCTACGAGCAGTACTTC. Translating gives CASSPQGSSYEQYF. This chain uses TRBV28 with TRBJ2-7, with D possibly TRBD1 on 6 matching bases. This CDR3 contains 14 residues. Germline V CDR1 and CDR2: MDHEN, SYDVKM. V was cut by 5 bases and J by 3 bases, with 14 bases left in between.

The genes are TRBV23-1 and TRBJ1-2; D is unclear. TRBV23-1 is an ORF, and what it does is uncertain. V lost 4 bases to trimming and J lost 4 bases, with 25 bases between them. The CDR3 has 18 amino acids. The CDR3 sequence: CASSRRSGIVFPRYGYTF. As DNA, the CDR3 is TGCGCCAGCAGTCGACGTTCGGGGATTGTTTTCCCCCGCTATGGCTACACCTTC.

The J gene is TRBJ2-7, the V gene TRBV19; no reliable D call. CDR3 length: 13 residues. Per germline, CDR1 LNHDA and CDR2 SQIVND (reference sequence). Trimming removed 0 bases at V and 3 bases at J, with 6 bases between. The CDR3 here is CASSIDASYEQYF. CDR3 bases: TGTGCCAGTAGTATAGATGCCAGCTACGAGCAGTACTTC.

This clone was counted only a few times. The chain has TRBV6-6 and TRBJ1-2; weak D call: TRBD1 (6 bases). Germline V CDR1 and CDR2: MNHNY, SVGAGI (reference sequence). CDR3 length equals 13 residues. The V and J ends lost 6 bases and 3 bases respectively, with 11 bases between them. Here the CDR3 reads CASSQQGYYGYTF. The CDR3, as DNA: TGTGCCAGCAGCCAACAGGGATACTATGGCTACACCTTC.

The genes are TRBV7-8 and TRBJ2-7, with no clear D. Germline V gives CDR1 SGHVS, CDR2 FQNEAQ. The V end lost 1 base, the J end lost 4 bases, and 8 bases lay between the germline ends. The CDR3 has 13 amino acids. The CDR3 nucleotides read TGTGCCAGCAGCTTAGATCTGGGGTACGAGCAGTACTTC. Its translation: CASSLDLGYEQYF.

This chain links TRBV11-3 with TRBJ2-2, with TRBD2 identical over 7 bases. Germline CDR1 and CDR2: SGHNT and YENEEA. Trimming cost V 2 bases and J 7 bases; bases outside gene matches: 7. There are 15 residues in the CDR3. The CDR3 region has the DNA TGTGCCAGCAGCTTAAGCCCAAGCGGGGTCGGGGAGCTGTTTTTT. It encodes CASSLSPSGVGELFF.

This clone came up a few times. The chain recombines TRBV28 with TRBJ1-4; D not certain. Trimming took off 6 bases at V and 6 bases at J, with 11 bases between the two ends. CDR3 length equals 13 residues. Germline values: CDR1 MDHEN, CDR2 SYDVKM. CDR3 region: CASSPQRDEKLFF. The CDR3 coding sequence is TGTGCCAGCAGCCCCCAAAGGGATGAAAAACTGTTTTTT.

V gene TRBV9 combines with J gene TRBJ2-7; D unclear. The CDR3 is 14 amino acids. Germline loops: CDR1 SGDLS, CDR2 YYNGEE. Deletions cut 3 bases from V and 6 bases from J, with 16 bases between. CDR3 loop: CASSGPGTLREQYF. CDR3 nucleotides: TGTGCCAGCAGCGGCCCAGGTACCCTCCGCGAGCAGTACTTC.

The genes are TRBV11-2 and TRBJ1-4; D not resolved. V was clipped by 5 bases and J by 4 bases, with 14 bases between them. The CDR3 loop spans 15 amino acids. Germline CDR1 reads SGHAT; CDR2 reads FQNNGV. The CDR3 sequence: CASSPYRGSNEKLFF. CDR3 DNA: TGTGCCAGCAGCCCCTATCGAGGTAGTAATGAAAAACTGTTTTTT.

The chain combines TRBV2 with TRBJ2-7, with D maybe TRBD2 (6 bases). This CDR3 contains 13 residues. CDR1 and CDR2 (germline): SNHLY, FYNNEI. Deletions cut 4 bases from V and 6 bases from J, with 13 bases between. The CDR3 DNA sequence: TGTGCCAGCAGTGTCCGGGAGTCAGGCGAGCAGTACTTC. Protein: CASSVRESGEQYF.

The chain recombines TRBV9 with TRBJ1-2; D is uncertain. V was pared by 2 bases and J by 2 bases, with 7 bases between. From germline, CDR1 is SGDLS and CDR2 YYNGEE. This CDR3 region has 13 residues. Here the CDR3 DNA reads TGTGCCAGCAGCGTTGACACGAACTATGGCTACACCTTC. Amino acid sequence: CASSVDTNYGYTF.

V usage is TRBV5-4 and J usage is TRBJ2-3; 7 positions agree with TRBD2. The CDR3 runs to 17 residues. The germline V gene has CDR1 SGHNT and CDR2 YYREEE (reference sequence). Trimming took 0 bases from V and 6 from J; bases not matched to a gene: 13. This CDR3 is CASSLAWTRGGADTQYF. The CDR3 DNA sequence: TGTGCCAGCAGCTTGGCCTGGACTAGAGGAGGGGCCGATACGCAGTATTTT.

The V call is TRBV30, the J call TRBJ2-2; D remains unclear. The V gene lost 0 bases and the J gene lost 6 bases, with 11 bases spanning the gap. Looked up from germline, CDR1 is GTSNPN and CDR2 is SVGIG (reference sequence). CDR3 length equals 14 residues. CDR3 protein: CAWSVNRAAGELFF. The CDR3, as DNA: TGTGCCTGGAGTGTAAACAGAGCCGCCGGGGAGCTGTTTTTT.

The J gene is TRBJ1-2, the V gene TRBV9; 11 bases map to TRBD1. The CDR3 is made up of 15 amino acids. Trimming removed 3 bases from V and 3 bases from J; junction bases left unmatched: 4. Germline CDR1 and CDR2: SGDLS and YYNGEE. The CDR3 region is CASSAGTGGDYGYTF. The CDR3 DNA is TGTGCCAGCAGCGCCGGGACAGGGGGGGACTATGGCTACACCTTC.

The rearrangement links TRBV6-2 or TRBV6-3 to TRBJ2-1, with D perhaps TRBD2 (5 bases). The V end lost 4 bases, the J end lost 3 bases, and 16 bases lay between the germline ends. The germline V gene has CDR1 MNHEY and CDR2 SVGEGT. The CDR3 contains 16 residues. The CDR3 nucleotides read TGTGCCAGCAGTTCCGAGGGCCGACGCCTCTACAATGAGCAGTTCTTC. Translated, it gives CASSSEGRRLYNEQFF.